The 30 T cell receptor beta chains below come from one sample, sequenced in a study of post-analysis software for immune sequencing data. Study conclusions and caveats: TRBV5-6, TRBV5-1 and TRBV20-1 belonged to a set of a handful of TRBV segments that were more frequent in patients than controls.

These receptors' antigens are unknown. Incorporated into the TCR beta cDNA libraries were unique molecular identifiers, which served to reduce PCR and sequencing biases. TCRdb analysed the PCR reads with MiXCR anew, one entry per CDR3 protein. In the table there are approximately 660,000 distinct CDR3 sequences, roughly three fifths of which are singletons. The sample was blood. The source is a girl aged 2 to 10 with multiple sclerosis.

J is TRBJ1-2 and V is TRBV6-5, with 9 nucleotides matching TRBD1. The germline V gene has CDR1 MNHEY and CDR2 SVGAGI. After removal of 0 bases from V and 9 bases from J, the junction contained 5 bases not matched to a gene. CDR3 length: 14 amino acids. The chain's CDR3 is CASSYSRGTGSYTF. The CDR3 coding sequence is TGTGCCAGCAGTTACTCGCGGGGGACAGGGAGCTACACCTTC.

The J gene is TRBJ1-2, the V gene TRBV7-2; possibly TRBD1 for D (6 bases). V was clipped by 5 bases and J by 12 bases, with 19 bases between them. Germline V lookup: CDR1 SGHTA, CDR2 FQGNSA. This CDR3 spans 13 amino acids. The chain's CDR3 is CASSPLLAGEHTF. CDR3 in DNA: TGTGCCAGCAGCCCCCTCCTGGCAGGGGAGCACACCTTC.

The V gene is TRBV7-9, the J gene TRBJ2-7; D might be TRBD1 or TRBD2, each matching 5 bases. There are 18 residues in the CDR3. V was clipped by 1 base and J by 3 bases, with 22 bases between them. CDR1 is SEHNR and CDR2 is FQNEAQ in the germline V gene (reference sequence). CDR3 region: CASSLGSILEGILYEQYF. The CDR3 nucleotides read TGTGCCAGCAGCTTAGGATCTATTCTCGAGGGGATTCTCTACGAGCAGTACTTC.

Turning to this clonotype: The junction and the germline gene differ at one end; a read error may be behind it. V gene TRBV7-2 combines with J gene TRBJ2-1; 10 bases fit TRBD2. Per the germline V gene, CDR1 is SGHTA and CDR2 is FQGNSA. The CDR3 consists of 16 residues. The DNA for the CDR3 is TGTGCCAGCGGCTTGGCTAGCGGGAGCTCCTACAATGAGCAGTTCTTC. Protein: CASGLASGSSYNEQFF.

The V call is TRBV3-1, the J call TRBJ2-5, with D tentatively TRBD1 (5 bases). The CDR3 covers 15 residues. Germline CDR1 reads LGHDT; CDR2 reads YNNKEL (reference sequence). Trimming took 0 bases from V and 5 from J, leaving 13 bases between them. The CDR3 region is CASSQDPGPGETQYF. For the CDR3, the DNA is TGTGCCAGCAGCCAAGATCCAGGGCCAGGGGAGACCCAGTACTTC.

The chain combines TRBV24-1 with TRBJ2-3; a possible D gene is TRBD2 (6 bases). The V and J ends lost 9 bases and 2 bases respectively, with 11 bases between them. CDR1 is KGHDR and CDR2 is SFDVKD in the germline V gene. The CDR3 spans 13 residues. The CDR3 spells CATGGELTDTQYF. In nucleotides, the CDR3 is TGTGCCACCGGCGGGGAACTCACAGATACGCAGTATTTT.

This clonotype was seen just once. Here the CDR3 reads CASSVALGEGGRAGNEQFF. In DNA, the CDR3 is TGTGCCAGCAGCGTAGCTTTAGGAGAAGGAGGGAGGGCGGGGAATGAGCAGTTCTTC. The rearrangement uses TRBV9 and TRBJ2-1, with 7 nucleotides matching TRBD2. The germline V gene encodes CDR1 SGDLS and CDR2 YYNGEE. V lost 0 bases to trimming and J lost 7 bases; unmatched junction nucleotides: 19. This CDR3 is 19 amino acids long.

Worth noting for this clonotype: At one boundary the junction diverges from the germline segment, which might be a read error. The chain has TRBV3-1 and TRBJ2-5; 8 nucleotides align to TRBD2. Per the germline V gene, CDR1 is LGHDT and CDR2 is YNNKEL (reference sequence). This CDR3 contains 16 residues. The CDR3 loop reads CASSQVLRGAGETQYF. CDR3 DNA sequence: TGTGCCAGCAGTCAAGTATTGCGGGGGGCCGGGGAGACCCAGTACTTC.

This chain uses TRBV5-1 with TRBJ2-3; D remains ambiguous. The CDR3 sequence is 14 residues long. CDR1 SGHRS and CDR2 YFSETQ come from the germline V gene. V shed 0 bases and J shed 2 bases, with 7 bases lying between them. In DNA, the CDR3 is TGCGCCAGCAGCTTGGGGCAGCACACAGATACGCAGTATTTT. It translates to CASSLGQHTDTQYF.

This chain connects TRBV6-6 to TRBJ1-1; D is unresolved. The germline V gene encodes CDR1 MNHNY and CDR2 SVGAGI (reference sequence). The CDR3 length is 15 residues. The V end lost 2 bases, the J end lost 5 bases, and 15 bases lay between the germline ends. The DNA of the CDR3 is TGTGCCAGCAGTTACATCCCCTGGGGAGAGACTGAAGCTTTCTTT. It encodes CASSYIPWGETEAFF.

The chain employs TRBV6-5 and TRBJ2-3, with D maybe TRBD2 (6 bases). The germline gives CDR1 MNHEY, CDR2 SVGAGI. Trimming cost V 7 bases and J 7 bases, with 18 bases left between them. The CDR3 has 14 residues. The CDR3: CASTRGGGSNTQYF. CDR3 in DNA: TGTGCCAGCACCAGAGGTGGGGGGTCTAATACGCAGTATTTT.

This clonotype has just a few counts. The chain has TRBV29-1 and TRBJ2-1, with 8 nucleotides matching TRBD1. Germline V gene sequence: CDR1 SQVTM, CDR2 ANQGSEA. V lost 6 bases, J lost 1 base, and 17 bases stayed unmatched. This CDR3 is built from 18 residues. The CDR3 loop is CSVHRTGTGKPSYNEQFF. In DNA form, the CDR3 reads TGCAGCGTCCATCGGACCGGGACAGGCAAACCATCCTACAATGAGCAGTTCTTC.

The sample holds a few counts of this clonotype. The chain combines TRBV7-2 with TRBJ2-3, with a tentative D call TRBD1 (5 bases). V lost 6 bases, J lost 2 bases, and 12 bases lay in between. This CDR3 comprises 14 residues. CDR1 SGHTA and CDR2 FQGNSA come from the germline V gene. The CDR3 nucleotides are TGTGCCAGCAGTGGAACAGGCTTCACAGATACGCAGTATTTT. Protein product: CASSGTGFTDTQYF.

On this clonotype: The CDR3 end shows no conserved phenylalanine or tryptophan, and so a read error is likely. This rearrangement joins TRBV5-6 to TRBJ2-5; 9 bases agree with TRBD1. The CDR3 is 14 amino acids. Germline lookup yields CDR1 SGHDT and CDR2 YYEEEE. The trim removed 1 base at V and 5 bases at J, leaving 3 bases unmatched. The CDR3 sequence: CASSLTDRGETQYV. In DNA, the CDR3 is TGTGCCAGCAGCTTGACCGACAGGGGGGAGACCCAGTACGTC.

The V gene is TRBV20-1, the J gene TRBJ2-1; a possible D gene is TRBD1 (5 bases). The ends were cut back, 2 bases at V and 5 bases at J, with 10 bases in the middle. CDR1 and CDR2 (germline): DFQATT, SNEGSKA (reference sequence). The CDR3 covers 13 residues. The CDR3 loop reads CSARRPGNNEQFF. The CDR3 region has the DNA TGCAGTGCTAGACGTCCAGGGAACAATGAGCAGTTCTTC.

The chain uses TRBV27 and TRBJ2-7; TRBD1 or TRBD2 may be the D gene (5 bases each). V shed 4 bases and J shed 4 bases, with 14 bases lying between them. The CDR3 loop spans 14 amino acids. Germline V gene sequence: CDR1 MNHEY, CDR2 SMNVEV (reference sequence). The CDR3 here is CASSSLGEPYEQYF. In DNA form, the CDR3 reads TGTGCCAGCAGTTCCTTGGGGGAACCTTACGAGCAGTACTTC.

The chain couples TRBV6-6 to TRBJ1-1; TRBD1 is a possible D gene (5 bases). Per the germline V gene, CDR1 is MNHNY and CDR2 is SVGAGI (reference sequence). V lost 7 bases and J lost 6, with 18 bases in between. This CDR3 spans 14 amino acids. The CDR3 nucleotides are TGTGCCAGCAACTTCAGGGATAGGGGCGCTGAAGCTTTCTTT. It translates to CASNFRDRGAEAFF.

In this sample, this clonotype turned up a few times. V usage is TRBV5-6 and J usage is TRBJ1-5; 7 bases match TRBD1. Germline values: CDR1 SGHDT, CDR2 YYEEEE. Losses at the gene ends were 2 bases for V and 2 bases for J; bases not matched to a gene: 7. The CDR3 length is 16 residues. CDR3 residues: CASSLSGTARNQPQHF. The CDR3 DNA is TGTGCCAGCAGCTTATCCGGGACAGCTCGCAATCAGCCCCAGCATTTT.

This clonotype has only a few counts. The V and J genes are TRBV9 and TRBJ2-7, with a tentative D call TRBD1 (6 bases). Germline CDR1 reads SGDLS; CDR2 reads YYNGEE. V lost 4 bases and J lost 4, with 18 bases in between. There are 15 residues in the CDR3. CDR3 residues: CASSRADSSGYEQYF. CDR3 nucleotides: TGTGCCAGCAGCCGCGCGGACAGCTCAGGATACGAGCAGTACTTC.

This rearrangement joins TRBV20-1 to TRBJ2-3; D unresolved. The germline V and J ends were trimmed by 4 bases and 1 base, with 9 bases remaining between them. Germline CDR1 DFQATT, CDR2 SNEGSKA (reference sequence). The CDR3 contains 13 residues. The DNA for the CDR3 is TGCAGTGCTACTCTGGGCCGCACAGATACGCAGTATTTT. The encoded protein is CSATLGRTDTQYF.

This clonotype was detected once. The genes are TRBV27 and TRBJ2-7, with D tentatively TRBD1 (6 bases). The germline gives CDR1 MNHEY, CDR2 SMNVEV (reference sequence). The CDR3 covers 14 residues. The germline V and J ends were trimmed by 3 bases and 5 bases, with 14 bases remaining between them. The CDR3 nucleotides are TGTGCCAGCAGTTTGAGTAAGGGGGAGAACGAGCAGTACTTC. This codes for CASSLSKGENEQYF.

V usage is TRBV6-5 and J usage is TRBJ2-7, with D tentatively TRBD1 or TRBD2 (5 bases each). The CDR3 is made up of 11 amino acids. Germline-derived CDR1 and CDR2 are MNHEY and SVGAGI. Trimming left V 7 bases short and J 7 bases short, with 11 bases between. The CDR3 sequence: CASTSEGEQYF. DNA of the CDR3: TGTGCCAGCACTTCCGAGGGGGAGCAGTACTTC.

This clonotype has a single count. A read error may account for a junction end that differs from germline. The chain carries TRBV7-2 and TRBJ2-7; no clear D. The J call may be in error: the DNA end matches TRBJ2-5 better. The germline CDR1 and CDR2 sequences are SGHTA and FQGNSA. The CDR3 length is 13 residues. The CDR3 loop reads CAGSLTTRETQYF. CDR3 coding DNA: TGTGCCGGCAGCTTAACCACGCGGGAGACCCAGTACTTC.

DNA for the CDR3: TGCAGCGTTGTCCCAGGGATCTACTCCGAGCAGTACTTC. It codes for CSVVPGIYSEQYF. The J gene is TRBJ2-7, the V gene TRBV29-1; D is perhaps TRBD1 (5 bases). The CDR3 contains 13 residues. Germline V gene lookup returns CDR1 SQVTM and CDR2 ANQGSEA. Deletions cut 4 bases from V and 6 bases from J, with 16 bases between.

As DNA, the CDR3 is TGTGCCAGCAGCTTTGGAGCAGATTTCTACGAGCAGTACTTC. Protein product: CASSFGADFYEQYF. This chain connects TRBV5-6 to TRBJ2-7; the D is unclear. Per germline, CDR1 SGHDT and CDR2 YYEEEE. Trimming left V 2 bases short and J 3 bases short, with 12 bases between. The CDR3 sequence is 14 residues long.

This chain links TRBV7-9 with TRBJ2-3, with 8 bases fitting TRBD2. This CDR3 comprises 16 residues. Germline-derived CDR1 and CDR2 are SEHNR and FQNEAQ (reference sequence). V was pared by 9 bases and J by 3 bases, with 14 bases of the junction left unmatched. In DNA form, the CDR3 reads TGTGCCAGTGTCGGCGGTAGCGGGACCTGGACAGATACGCAGTATTTT. This sequence encodes CASVGGSGTWTDTQYF.

The chain combines TRBV2 with TRBJ2-3; D is perhaps TRBD1 (6 bases). Trimming removed 6 bases at V and 6 bases at J, with 16 bases between. The CDR3 length is 14 residues. Germline CDR1 is SNHLY and CDR2 is FYNNEI. The CDR3, as DNA: TGTGCCAGCAGGATACAGGGTCCCCCGGATACGCAGTATTTT. Translation gives CASRIQGPPDTQYF. Full variable domain (missing parts from reference TRBV2 and TRBJ2-3): EPEVTQTPSHQVTQMGQEVILRCVPISNHLYFYWYRQILGQKVEFLVSFYNNEISEKSEIFDDQFSVERPDGSNFTLKIRSTKLEDSAMYFCASRIQGPPDTQYFGPGTRLTVL.

This rearrangement joins TRBV27 to TRBJ1-5, with 9 bases aligning to TRBD1. This CDR3 has 14 residues. CDR1 and CDR2 from the germline V gene are MNHEY and SMNVEV (reference sequence). V gave up 6 bases and J gave up 7 bases; unmatched junction bases: 7. The DNA of the CDR3 is TGTGCCAGCAGGGGACAGGGATTCAGGCAGCCCCAGCATTTT. This gives the protein CASRGQGFRQPQHF.

Comments on this clonotype: The junction differs from germline at one of its ends, possibly a read error. The chain links TRBV6-6 to TRBJ2-1; D gene unclear. Germline CDR1 MNHNY, CDR2 SVGAGI (reference sequence). The CDR3 runs to 11 residues. The CDR3 bases are TGTGCCAGCAGTTCCTACAATGAGCAGTGCTTC. This encodes CASSSYNEQCF.

The chain recombines TRBV29-1 with TRBJ2-4; 9 nucleotides line up with TRBD1. The DNA end is a closer match to TRBJ2-7, so the J assignment may be wrong. The germline V gene encodes CDR1 SQVTM and CDR2 ANQGSEA. CDR3 size: 12 residues. In DNA form, the CDR3 reads TGCAGCGTTCAGGGACAGGGCAACGAGCAGTACTTC. Translating gives CSVQGQGNEQYF.